The following is a TCR beta chain sequence with its context. This receptor's antigen is unknown. Nothing much larger sits one base from this clone, and base qualities are not available. The entry originates in a study of blood T cell repertoires in COVID-19 (dated by TCRdb to 2020 to 2021). Regarding the research as a whole: Samples covering the acute and convalescent phases of COVID-19 were provided by collaborators in the United States, Italy and Spain. The prospective study material was composed of cDNA or gDNA derived from T cells, B-cell-depleted T cells, or PBMCs. The samples were drawn from the first 160 participants of the ongoing ImmuneRACE study and from 1,254 subjects provided by 6 global collaborators. The repertoires were released in a freely available public database intended as a resource for research on the immune response to SARS-CoV-2. Sample metadata almost always included a de-identified subject ID, COVID-19 status, age in years and sex. Subjects who had been exposed to COVID-19, were actively infected with it, or had recovered from it provided the deeply sampled blood TCRbeta repertoires that made up the dataset. Where available, HLA class I and class II types were obtained from metadata supplied by the sample provider rather than from assay-based typing. The investigation overall reported the following: Clinical and demographic metadata were provided uncurated, with the amount varying by source and participant.

The immunoSEQ Assay, a bias-controlled multiplex PCR, was used to amplify TCRbeta CDR3 regions from genomic DNA. The paper's processing steps were these. Nucleated cell counts per sample were estimated from amplification of reference gene primers within the assay. Sequence reads were collapsed and filtered to measure the absolute abundance of every unique TCRbeta CDR3 rearrangement. For each sample, productive Simpson clonality was calculated as the square root of Simpson's diversity index across productive rearrangements. TCRdb took over this immuneACCESS table, retaining in-frame rearrangements with V and J assigned. Such tables are incomplete; in checked studies, under half of the missing clones stem from an unresolved V gene, and the remainder is unexplained. Clone size and V and J calls were adopted from that table, with D and trimming inferred from the DNA. The sample contains a few hundred thousand clones, around nine tenths of them found a single time. About 9.2% of the sample lies in the top ten.

V drops 0 bases and J drops 1 base, leaving 16 bases in between. Counted from cysteine to phenylalanine, this CDR3 has 18 amino acids. The DNA shown is the 54-base CDR3, in frame from base 1. The germline V gene supplies CDR1 KGHSH and CDR2 LQKENI. A second Seattle source provided samples from volunteer blood donors who had recovered from COVID-19. The collaborating institutions used their own protocols to collect whole blood in K2EDTA tubes. For TCRbeta analysis, collaborators shipped samples in one of three forms: frozen whole blood, isolated PBMCs, or DNA extracted from either of those sample types.

Sequenced: peripheral blood. This chain joins TRBV18 to TRBJ1-5; TRBD1 is a weak D gene call, 6 bases matching. This TCR was recovered from a man aged 40-55 years who had recovered from COVID-19. The CDR3 corresponds to CASSPPLRGGGSNQPQHF. The sequenced DNA is TGTGCCAGCTCACCACCGCTTCGGGGGGGCGGAAGCAATCAGCCCCAGCATTTT. The entire variable domain, with the stretches around the CDR3 drawn from the reference TRBV18 and TRBJ1-5 proteins, is NAGVMQNPRHLVRRRGQEARLRCSPMKGHSHVYWYRQLPEEGLKFMVYLQKENIIDESGMPKERFSAEFPKEGPSILRIQQVVRGDSAAYFCASSPPLRGGGSNQPQHFGDGTRLSIL.